This TCR beta chain was identified in a study of response to subunit inactivated influenza vaccine. TCRdb re-called the RT-PCR reads with MiXCR, one entry per CDR3 protein. The sample lists about 530,000 distinct CDR3 sequences, about 10% occurring once. Germline CDR1 and CDR2: LGHNA and YSLEER. This CDR3 is built from 16 residues. V shed 4 bases and J shed 1 base, with 17 bases lying between them. This clonotype was observed a few times. This chain connects TRBV4-3 to TRBJ2-7, with D maybe TRBD1 (6 bases). This TCR derives from a middle-aged man who received an inactivated influenza vaccine. Here the sequenced sample was PBMCs from blood, taken on the day of vaccination. CDR3 coding DNA: TGCGCCAGCAGCCGCTCCGGGACACAAGGTTCCTACGAGCAGTACTTC. This codes for CASSRSGTQGSYEQYF.